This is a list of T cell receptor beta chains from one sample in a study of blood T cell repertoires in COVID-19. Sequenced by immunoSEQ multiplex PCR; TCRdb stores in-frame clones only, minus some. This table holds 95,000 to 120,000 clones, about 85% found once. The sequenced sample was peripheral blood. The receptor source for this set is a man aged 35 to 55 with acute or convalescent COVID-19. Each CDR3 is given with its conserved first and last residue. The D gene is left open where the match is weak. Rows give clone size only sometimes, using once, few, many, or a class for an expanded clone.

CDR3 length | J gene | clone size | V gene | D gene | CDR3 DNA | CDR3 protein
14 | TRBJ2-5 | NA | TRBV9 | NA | TGTGCCAGCAGCGTAGGTCTCAGACAAGAGACCCAGTACTTC | CASSVGLRQETQYF
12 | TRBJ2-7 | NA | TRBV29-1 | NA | TGCAGCGTTAAACAGGGCCCCTACGAGCAGTACTTC | CSVKQGPYEQYF
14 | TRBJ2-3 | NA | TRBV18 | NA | TGTGCCAGCTCACGAGGGACTAGCACAGATACGCAGTATTTT | CASSRGTSTDTQYF
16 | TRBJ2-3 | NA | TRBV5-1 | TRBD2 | TGCGCCAGCAGCCCAACCGGGGGGGGCAGCACAGATACGCAGTATTTT | CASSPTGGGSTDTQYF
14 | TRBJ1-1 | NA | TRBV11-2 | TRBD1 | TGTGCCAGCAGCACCCGGACAGGGAACACTGAAGCTTTCTTT | CASSTRTGNTEAFF
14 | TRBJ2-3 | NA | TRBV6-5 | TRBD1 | TGTGCCAGCAAAGGGACAGGGGGCCAAGATACGCAGTATTTT | CASKGTGGQDTQYF
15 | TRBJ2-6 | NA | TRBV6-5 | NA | TGTGCCAGCAGTTACGACACGTTCGGGGCCAACGTCCTGACTTTC | CASSYDTFGANVLTF
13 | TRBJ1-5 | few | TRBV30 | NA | TGTGCCTGGAGTCCAGGTAGCAATCAGCCCCAGCATTTT | CAWSPGSNQPQHF
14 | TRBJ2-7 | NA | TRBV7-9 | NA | TGTGCCAGCAGCCCAAGCGGAACCTTCTACGAGCAGTACTTC | CASSPSGTFYEQYF
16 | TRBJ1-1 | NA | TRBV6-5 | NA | TGTGCCAGCAGTTACGGGTCGGGGGAGGGAGGCACTGAAGCTTTCTTT | CASSYGSGEGGTEAFF
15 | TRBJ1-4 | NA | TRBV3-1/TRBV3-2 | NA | TGTGCCAGCAGCTCCCACACCCGAACTAATGAAAAACTGTTTTTT | CASSSHTRTNEKLFF
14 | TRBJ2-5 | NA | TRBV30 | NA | TGTGCCTGGACCTACCGCGCGGCTCGGGAGACCCAGTACTTC | CAWTYRAARETQYF
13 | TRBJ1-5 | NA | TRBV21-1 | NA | TGTGCCAGCAGGAGGGACATTAATCAGCCCCAGCATTTT | CASRRDINQPQHF
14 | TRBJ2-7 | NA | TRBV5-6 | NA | TGTGCCAGCAGCCGGCGGAGGGTTTCCTACGAGCAGTACTTC | CASSRRRVSYEQYF
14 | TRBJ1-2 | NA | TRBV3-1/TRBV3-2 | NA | TGTGCCAGCAGCCAAAGGACAGAAAACTATGGCTACACCTTC | CASSQRTENYGYTF
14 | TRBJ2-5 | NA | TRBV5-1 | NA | TGCGCCAGCAGCGGCGGGTCTCCCGTGGAGACCCAGTACTTC | CASSGGSPVETQYF
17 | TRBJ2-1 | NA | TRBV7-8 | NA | TGTGCCAGCAGCCAAGTGAGGGGGGGACTCACCTACAATGAGCAGTTCTTC | CASSQVRGGLTYNEQFF
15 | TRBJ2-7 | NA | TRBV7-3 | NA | TGTGCCAGCAGCTTAACCCGAGCAGGTCCCTACGAGCAGTACTTC | CASSLTRAGPYEQYF